This T cell receptor beta chain emerged from a study of cytotoxic CD8 clonotypes in ibrutinib-treated CLL. Overall study context: Researchers reported over 9 relapsed/refractory and some 14 treatment-naive patients, fewer than 18 of them IGHV unmutated.

This CDR3 spans 14 amino acids. The V gene lost 4 bases and the J gene lost 1 base, with 10 bases spanning the gap. Germline loops: CDR1 SGHTA, CDR2 FQGTGA. Sequencing was designed to attain a depth spanning 1 in 200,000 to 1 in 1 million T cells. Method: immunoSEQ multiplex PCR; TCRdb's copy keeps in-frame clones and lacks some. The table records 35,000 to 40,000 clones, 45% to 50% of them present only once. The rearrangement uses TRBV7-3 and TRBJ1-1; D is ambiguous. The sequencing here drew on PBMCs, taken before ibrutinib treatment. This clonotype was sampled from a human donor with chronic lymphocytic leukemia. CDR3 DNA: TGTGCCAGCAGCTCCCTACAGCCGAACACTGAAGCTTTCTTT. Its translation is CASSSLQPNTEAFF.